This paragraph covers one T cell receptor (beta chain) sequence. This CDR3 has 13 amino acids. Germline CDR1 SGHRS, CDR2 YFSETQ. V lost 2 bases, J lost 5 bases, and 10 bases lay in between. Using immunoSEQ multiplex PCR, the repertoire was profiled, and TCRdb retains in-frame clones only, with some absent. Among 57,000 or so clones listed, around 81% were seen once. This sample was taken from a study of OX40 agonist ivuxolimab in advanced cancers. For the study at large: Cohort: roughly 80% men, mean age about 60, aged roughly 23 to 79.

This TCR was sampled from an adult with an advanced solid tumor such as melanoma, head and neck, liver or kidney cancer. The input for sequencing was CD4+ or CD8+ T cells sorted from blood, taken in a trial of the OX40 agonist ivuxolimab. The rearrangement joins TRBV5-1 to TRBJ1-2, with a weak D call TRBD1 (6 bases). CDR3 bases: TGCGCCAGCAGCTTTTCAGGGGCATATGGCTACACCTTC. Its translation is CASSFSGAYGYTF.